These T cell receptor beta chains were read from a single sample in a study of CD8 T cells in Susac syndrome. TCRdb used MiXCR to reprocess the immunoSEQ multiplex PCR reads, holding one entry per CDR3 protein. The sample carries about 300,000 distinct CDR3 sequences, 92% recorded once. The sample was CD4+ T cells from PBMCs. The receptors stem from a human donor with multiple sclerosis. CDR3s include the opening cysteine and the closing phenylalanine or tryptophan. The order of the fields is V gene, clone size, J gene, D gene, CDR3 protein, CDR3 DNA. The D gene is left open where the match is weak. A row's size may be missing; if present it is once, few, many or a size class.

v_call: TRBV29-1; clone_size: NA; j_call: TRBJ2-3; d_call: NA; cdr3_aa: CSVEVGAATDTQYF; cdr3_nt: TGCAGCGTTGAAGTGGGAGCGGCCACAGATACGCAGTATTTT
v_call: TRBV29-1; clone_size: NA; j_call: TRBJ1-2; d_call: NA; cdr3_aa: CSVEGTRNNYGYTF; cdr3_nt: TGCAGCGTTGAAGGCACACGGAATAACTATGGCTACACCTTC
v_call: TRBV3-1; clone_size: NA; j_call: TRBJ2-1; d_call: TRBD2; cdr3_aa: CASSQVVAGVPINEQFF; cdr3_nt: TGTGCCAGCAGCCAAGTGGTAGCGGGAGTCCCAATCAATGAGCAGTTCTTC
v_call: TRBV10-3; clone_size: once; j_call: TRBJ2-7; d_call: NA; cdr3_aa: CAISESMGRTSYEQYF; cdr3_nt: TGTGCCATCAGTGAGTCGATGGGCAGGACCTCCTACGAGCAGTACTTC
v_call: TRBV5-4; clone_size: NA; j_call: TRBJ2-5; d_call: NA; cdr3_aa: CASSLGGLGGTQYF; cdr3_nt: TGTGCCAGCAGCTTGGGGGGTCTGGGCGGGACCCAGTACTTC
v_call: TRBV2; clone_size: NA; j_call: TRBJ2-1; d_call: TRBD2; cdr3_aa: CASSDSRLAGGVNEQFF; cdr3_nt: TGTGCCAGCAGCGATTCCAGACTAGCGGGGGGGGTCAATGAGCAGTTCTTC
v_call: TRBV29-1; clone_size: NA; j_call: TRBJ2-5; d_call: NA; cdr3_aa: CSVGTGTGETQYF; cdr3_nt: TGCAGCGTTGGAACCGGGACGGGGGAGACCCAGTACTTC
v_call: TRBV2; clone_size: NA; j_call: TRBJ1-6; d_call: NA; cdr3_aa: CASSDRQAYNSPLHF; cdr3_nt: TGTGCCAGCAGTGACCGACAGGCATATAATTCACCCCTCCACTTT
v_call: TRBV10-3; clone_size: NA; j_call: TRBJ1-5; d_call: NA; cdr3_aa: CAISETNQPQHF; cdr3_nt: TGTGCCATCAGTGAAACAAATCAGCCCCAGCATTTT
v_call: TRBV7-9; clone_size: NA; j_call: TRBJ2-3; d_call: NA; cdr3_aa: CASSFQGYDTQYF; cdr3_nt: TGTGCCAGCAGCTTCCAGGGGTATGATACGCAGTATTTT
v_call: TRBV19; clone_size: NA; j_call: TRBJ2-7; d_call: NA; cdr3_aa: CASSTLTEIPGEQYF; cdr3_nt: TGTGCCAGTAGTACCCTCACCGAGATTCCGGGCGAGCAGTACTTC
v_call: TRBV18; clone_size: NA; j_call: TRBJ2-7; d_call: TRBD1; cdr3_aa: CASSRSGTGDEQYF; cdr3_nt: TGTGCCAGCTCACGGTCCGGGACAGGGGACGAGCAGTACTTC
v_call: TRBV29-1; clone_size: NA; j_call: TRBJ1-2; d_call: NA; cdr3_aa: CSVEERQGRRYGYTF; cdr3_nt: TGCAGCGTTGAAGAAAGGCAGGGCAGGCGGTATGGCTACACCTTC
v_call: TRBV2; clone_size: NA; j_call: TRBJ2-3; d_call: NA; cdr3_aa: CASDLSGATDTQYF; cdr3_nt: TGTGCCAGCGACCTTTCGGGGGCCACTGATACGCAGTATTTT
v_call: TRBV2; clone_size: NA; j_call: TRBJ2-1; d_call: NA; cdr3_aa: CASKLSYSYNEQFF; cdr3_nt: TGTGCCAGCAAGTTGTCTTACTCCTACAATGAGCAGTTCTTC
v_call: TRBV3-1; clone_size: NA; j_call: TRBJ2-1; d_call: TRBD1; cdr3_aa: CASSRDREGYNEQFF; cdr3_nt: TGTGCCAGCAGCCGAGACAGGGAAGGGTACAATGAGCAGTTCTTC
v_call: TRBV7-9; clone_size: NA; j_call: TRBJ2-2; d_call: NA; cdr3_aa: CASSHLERKNTGELFF; cdr3_nt: TGTGCCAGCAGTCACCTTGAGCGGAAGAACACCGGGGAGCTGTTTTTT
v_call: TRBV20-1; clone_size: NA; j_call: TRBJ2-1; d_call: NA; cdr3_aa: CSGAAYNEQFF; cdr3_nt: TGCAGTGGGGCGGCTTACAATGAGCAGTTCTTC
v_call: TRBV19; clone_size: NA; j_call: TRBJ2-3; d_call: NA; cdr3_aa: CASSQSSDHTQYF; cdr3_nt: TGTGCCAGTAGTCAATCTAGCGATCATACGCAGTATTTT
v_call: TRBV12-3/TRBV12-4; clone_size: NA; j_call: TRBJ2-5; d_call: NA; cdr3_aa: CASSHPTGVAETQYF; cdr3_nt: TGTGCCAGCAGCCATCCTACGGGGGTTGCGGAGACCCAGTACTTC
v_call: TRBV20-1; clone_size: NA; j_call: TRBJ2-1; d_call: NA; cdr3_aa: CSASARYSYNEQFF; cdr3_nt: TGCAGTGCTAGTGCTAGATACTCCTACAATGAGCAGTTCTTC
v_call: TRBV7-2; clone_size: NA; j_call: TRBJ2-5; d_call: NA; cdr3_aa: CASSSAWGALGETQYF; cdr3_nt: TGTGCCAGCAGCAGCGCTTGGGGGGCGCTGGGGGAGACCCAGTACTTC
v_call: TRBV7-3; clone_size: NA; j_call: TRBJ2-1; d_call: TRBD1; cdr3_aa: CASRFDGTGSYNEQFF; cdr3_nt: TGTGCCAGCAGATTTGACGGGACAGGCTCCTACAATGAGCAGTTCTTC
v_call: TRBV27; clone_size: NA; j_call: TRBJ1-1; d_call: NA; cdr3_aa: CASSFGPPGGTEAFF; cdr3_nt: TGTGCCAGCAGTTTCGGACCCCCTGGAGGCACTGAAGCTTTCTTT
v_call: TRBV27; clone_size: NA; j_call: TRBJ2-7; d_call: TRBD1; cdr3_aa: CASGRDRGYEQYF; cdr3_nt: TGTGCCAGCGGAAGGGACAGGGGATACGAGCAGTACTTC
v_call: TRBV5-1; clone_size: NA; j_call: TRBJ2-1; d_call: TRBD2; cdr3_aa: CASSFGLAGDLLSYNEQFF; cdr3_nt: TGCGCCAGCAGCTTCGGGCTAGCGGGGGACTTACTCTCCTACAATGAGCAGTTCTTC
v_call: TRBV29-1; clone_size: once; j_call: TRBJ1-1; d_call: TRBD1; cdr3_aa: CSVEGDSEYTEAFF; cdr3_nt: TGCAGCGTTGAAGGGGACAGTGAATACACTGAAGCTTTCTTT
v_call: TRBV15; clone_size: NA; j_call: TRBJ2-1; d_call: TRBD1; cdr3_aa: CATSGDRGPSSYNEQFF; cdr3_nt: TGTGCCACCAGCGGTGACAGGGGGCCCTCCTCCTACAATGAGCAGTTCTTC
v_call: TRBV7-2; clone_size: NA; j_call: TRBJ2-2; d_call: NA; cdr3_aa: CASSSGEGLNTGELFF; cdr3_nt: TGTGCCAGCAGCTCAGGGGAGGGTTTGAACACCGGGGAGCTGTTTTTT
v_call: TRBV5-6; clone_size: NA; j_call: TRBJ2-7; d_call: NA; cdr3_aa: CASSPRLDSYEQYF; cdr3_nt: TGTGCCAGCAGCCCCCGCTTAGACTCCTACGAGCAGTACTTC
v_call: TRBV29-1; clone_size: NA; j_call: TRBJ2-1; d_call: NA; cdr3_aa: CSVAGGSSSYNEQFF; cdr3_nt: TGCAGCGTTGCCGGGGGTTCCAGCTCCTACAATGAGCAGTTCTTC
v_call: TRBV5-1; clone_size: NA; j_call: TRBJ2-1; d_call: TRBD1; cdr3_aa: CASALRTGGSTYNEQFF; cdr3_nt: TGCGCCAGCGCCCTCCGGACAGGGGGCTCTACCTACAATGAGCAGTTCTTC
v_call: TRBV12-3/TRBV12-4; clone_size: NA; j_call: TRBJ2-1; d_call: NA; cdr3_aa: CASSPRGGKGSYNEQFF; cdr3_nt: TGTGCCAGCAGTCCCCGAGGGGGGAAAGGCTCCTACAATGAGCAGTTCTTC
v_call: TRBV30; clone_size: NA; j_call: TRBJ1-2; d_call: TRBD1; cdr3_aa: CAWSRQGAGGYTF; cdr3_nt: TGTGCCTGGAGCCGACAGGGGGCAGGGGGCTACACCTTC
v_call: TRBV9; clone_size: NA; j_call: TRBJ2-3; d_call: NA; cdr3_aa: CASSAGPTNTDTQYF; cdr3_nt: TGTGCCAGCAGCGCCGGGCCGACCAACACAGATACGCAGTATTTT
v_call: TRBV5-1; clone_size: NA; j_call: TRBJ2-2; d_call: TRBD2; cdr3_aa: CASSGGTSGSITGELFF; cdr3_nt: TGCGCCAGCAGCGGTGGGACTAGCGGGAGTATAACCGGGGAGCTGTTTTTT
v_call: TRBV5-4; clone_size: NA; j_call: TRBJ2-5; d_call: NA; cdr3_aa: CASSPGTSQETQYF; cdr3_nt: TGTGCCAGCAGCCCCGGGACATCCCAAGAGACCCAGTACTTC
v_call: TRBV19; clone_size: NA; j_call: TRBJ1-5; d_call: NA; cdr3_aa: CASSSQHNQPQHF; cdr3_nt: TGTGCCAGTAGTTCCCAGCACAATCAGCCCCAGCATTTT
v_call: TRBV4-1; clone_size: once; j_call: TRBJ1-5; d_call: NA; cdr3_aa: CASSQAPDQPQHF; cdr3_nt: TGCGCCAGCAGCCAAGCCCCAGATCAGCCCCAGCATTTT
v_call: TRBV7-9; clone_size: NA; j_call: TRBJ2-3; d_call: NA; cdr3_aa: CASSLQQGESDTQYF; cdr3_nt: TGTGCCAGCAGCTTGCAACAGGGAGAGTCGGATACGCAGTATTTT
v_call: TRBV4-3; clone_size: NA; j_call: TRBJ2-3; d_call: NA; cdr3_aa: CASSQAAAASTDTQYF; cdr3_nt: TGCGCCAGCAGCCAAGCGGCGGCAGCTAGCACAGATACGCAGTATTTT
v_call: TRBV18; clone_size: NA; j_call: TRBJ1-4; d_call: NA; cdr3_aa: CASSPLGNRDEKLFF; cdr3_nt: TGTGCCAGCTCACCATTGGGAAATCGGGATGAAAAACTGTTTTTT
v_call: TRBV4-3; clone_size: NA; j_call: TRBJ2-2; d_call: TRBD2; cdr3_aa: CASSQDVGAGGTGELFF; cdr3_nt: TGCGCCAGCAGCCAAGATGTGGGGGCGGGGGGGACCGGGGAGCTGTTTTTT
v_call: TRBV4-1; clone_size: NA; j_call: TRBJ2-7; d_call: TRBD2; cdr3_aa: CASSQGALAGNYEQYF; cdr3_nt: TGCGCCAGCAGCCAAGGGGCCCTAGCGGGGAACTACGAGCAGTACTTC
v_call: TRBV3-1; clone_size: NA; j_call: TRBJ2-6; d_call: NA; cdr3_aa: CASVHGSGANVLTF; cdr3_nt: TGTGCCAGCGTCCATGGCTCTGGGGCCAACGTCCTGACTTTC